This entry features one TCR beta chain sequence. The data derive from a study of blood T cell repertoires in COVID-19. Germline values: CDR1 WNHNN, CDR2 SYGVQD (reference sequence). With 5 bases clipped from V and 5 bases from J, the junction kept 7 bases outside the gene matches. This CDR3 has 14 amino acids. Libraries were prepared by immunoSEQ multiplex PCR; TCRdb keeps only in-frame clonotypes and omits some of them. The table has about 150,000 clones, under 90% seen once. The sample comprised peripheral blood. The clonotype was recovered from a woman aged 80 or over with active or convalescent COVID-19. This rearrangement joins TRBV10-1 to TRBJ1-1; 8 nucleotides align to TRBD1. The CDR3 protein is CASSSGQGTTEAFF. The CDR3 DNA sequence: TGCGCCAGCAGTTCCGGACAGGGAACGACTGAAGCTTTCTTT.